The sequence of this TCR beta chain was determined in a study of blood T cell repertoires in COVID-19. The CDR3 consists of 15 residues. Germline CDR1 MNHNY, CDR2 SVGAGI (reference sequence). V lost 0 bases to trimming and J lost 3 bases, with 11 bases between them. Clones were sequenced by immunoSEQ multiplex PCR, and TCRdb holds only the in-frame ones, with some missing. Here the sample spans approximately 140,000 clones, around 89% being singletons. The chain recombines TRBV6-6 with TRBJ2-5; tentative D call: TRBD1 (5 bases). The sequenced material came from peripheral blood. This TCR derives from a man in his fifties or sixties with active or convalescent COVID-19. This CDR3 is CASSYSRQKKETQYF. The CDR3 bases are TGTGCCAGCAGTTACTCGCGACAGAAAAAAGAGACCCAGTACTTC.